These T cell receptor beta chains were read from a single sample in a study of CXCR3-negative and CXCR3-positive naive CD8 T cells. TCRdb re-called the 5' RACE reads and shows each CDR3 protein once, DNA omitted. The table lists about 56,000 distinct CDR3 sequences, with approximately 0.74% in the top ten. Sequenced sample: naive CXCR3+ CD8+ T cells from blood. Receptors originate from a human donor in good health. Some clones in this sample may be carry-over from other donors' samples. Both conserved end residues are part of each CDR3.

j_call,v_call,cdr3_aa
TRBJ2-7,TRBV28,CASSFAGAYEQYF
TRBJ1-2,TRBV28,CASSLSAGANYGYTF
TRBJ1-2,TRBV29-1,CSVEDRQGSYGYTF
TRBJ2-2,TRBV12-3/TRBV12-4,CASSPWTGSTGELFF
TRBJ2-1,TRBV20-1,CSAKGNYMYNEQFF
TRBJ1-1,TRBV19,CASRPRGNTEAFF
TRBJ1-1,TRBV7-9,CASSLGQGLNTEAFF
TRBJ2-2,TRBV29-1,CTYQGDTGELFF
TRBJ2-1,TRBV27,CASSFNGGLNNEQFF
TRBJ2-4,TRBV5-1,CASSLEAGGVNIQYF
TRBJ2-7,TRBV6-1,CASRPRTDNSQYF
TRBJ2-7,TRBV29-1,CSVGTSGAYEQYF
TRBJ2-3,TRBV28,CASSLGSTDTQYF
TRBJ1-2,TRBV20-1,CSATGPDTNYGYTF
TRBJ2-7,TRBV2,CASSEASWGTPQNEQYF
TRBJ2-2,TRBV29-1,CSVETRVAGELFF
TRBJ2-1,TRBV11-3,CASSRLSGGVYNEQFF
TRBJ1-1,TRBV6-2/TRBV6-3,CASIQGNTEAFF
TRBJ2-3,TRBV10-2,CASGHRLAGADTDTQYF
TRBJ2-2,TRBV7-3,CASSLGRANTGELFF
TRBJ1-2,TRBV20-1,CSARELAANYGYTF
TRBJ2-1,TRBV20-1,CSARGADNEQFF
TRBJ2-1,TRBV7-9,CASSQFGSSRENSLNEQSF
TRBJ1-5,TRBV5-1,CASSLVGRQPQHF
TRBJ2-2,TRBV29-1,CSVAGTGGASGELFF
TRBJ2-3,TRBV6-4,CASSDLAGGDTDTQYF
TRBJ2-5,TRBV12-3/TRBV12-4,CASRDGISKTQYF
TRBJ2-2,TRBV19,CASIEELGGNTGELFF
TRBJ2-7,TRBV29-1,CSVGRQGSYEQYF
TRBJ2-7,TRBV18,CASSPRGALEVYEQYF
TRBJ2-1,TRBV29-1,CSVESRRNEQFF
TRBJ2-3,TRBV27,CASSPHWPADTQYF
TRBJ1-1,TRBV3-1,CASSQLAGAGRNTEAFF
TRBJ2-3,TRBV20-1,CSARSLAGTKGTDTQYF
TRBJ2-3,TRBV7-9,CASSFQPDTQYF
TRBJ2-7,TRBV12-3/TRBV12-4,CASSLLASSYEQYF
TRBJ2-1,TRBV11-2,CASSLDPPGQGNFHEQFF
TRBJ2-7,TRBV20-1,CSARTTSGGTYEQYF
TRBJ2-7,TRBV29-1,CSVLTDAYEQYF
TRBJ1-5,TRBV4-3,CASSQDRGAFQPQRF
TRBJ2-1,TRBV12-5,CASGPERRDEQFF
TRBJ1-1,TRBV7-3,CASSYPGQGRPEAFF
TRBJ2-1,TRBV6-5,CASTLRSGFGEQFF
TRBJ2-6,TRBV7-2,CASSLATARANVLTF
TRBJ1-1,TRBV10-3,CAISETGSNTEAFF
TRBJ2-7,TRBV7-2,CASSLALRGAYPYEQYF
TRBJ2-5,TRBV29-1,CSVEDPREQETQYF
TRBJ2-3,TRBV6-5,CASSYGTGAQYF
TRBJ2-2,TRBV5-6,CASSHGQGSTGELFF
TRBJ2-2,TRBV25-1,CASSAGKGELFF
TRBJ2-7,TRBV4-1,CASSQDPGLDSYEQYF
TRBJ2-7,TRBV6-5,CASSYSPGNPYEQYF
TRBJ2-2,TRBV29-1,CSGEWGTGELFF
TRBJ1-1,TRBV10-3,CAISDIGTANTEAFF
TRBJ2-1,TRBV28,CASSLILAGAKLGNEQLF
TRBJ2-1,TRBV4-2,CASSQPPDRGGNEQFF
TRBJ2-5,TRBV29-1,CSARVDGTQYF
TRBJ2-7,TRBV4-2,CASSQAYSSVTYEQYF